The source of this T cell receptor (beta chain) is a study of cytotoxic CD8 clonotypes in ibrutinib-treated CLL. Study summary: IGHV unmutated about 17; relapsed/refractory 11 to 12; treatment-naive about 15. Points from the study as a whole: Higher clonality was seen at ibrutinib response and a return toward baseline at progression. Public clonotypes (which were uncommon) either contracted or remained stable on treatment.

Losses at the gene ends were 4 bases for V and 8 bases for J; bases not matched to a gene: 9. CDR3 length equals 15 residues. From germline, CDR1 is SGHNT and CDR2 YYREEE (reference sequence). Profiling relied on immunoSEQ multiplex PCR, and the TCRdb table lists in-frame clones only, not all of them. Of 140,000 to 150,000 clones in the sample, roughly three quarters are singletons; the top ten hold 4.5% to 6.5%. About this clone: Its antigen is still unknown.

The chain uses TRBV5-4 and TRBJ2-1; 10 bases match TRBD2. This TCR was sampled from a human donor with chronic lymphocytic leukemia. Material: PBMCs, obtained after 24 months of ibrutinib treatment. CDR3 in DNA: TGTGCCAGCAGCCCGGCTAGCGGGAGTGGGGATGAGCAGTTCTTC. Translation gives CASSPASGSGDEQFF.